Following are 27 T cell receptor gamma chains from one sample sequenced in a study of γδ T cells in repeated Plasmodium falciparum infection. TCRdb re-processed the multiplex PCR reads using CATT. Here the sample spans some 13,000 gamma-chain clones, roughly 1.5% being singletons. Vgamma9/Vdelta2+ and Vdelta2-negative gammadelta T cells were flow-sorted from PBMC for bulk sequencing. The sequencing sample was made of gamma-delta T cells from blood. These TCRs come from a pool of human donors (malaria-infected and uninfected, not separated).

As to this clone: A single base is all that separates this from a far larger clone, so a read error is likely. Within the sample, other DNA sequences also encode this same CDR3. The CDR3 region is CALWEEIQELGKKIKVF. The CDR3 DNA reads TGTGCCTTATGGGAGGAGATACAAGAGTTGGGCAAAAAAATCAAGGTATTT. The rearrangement uses TRGV9 and TRGJP. Here the J gene was assigned by germline matching of the DNA, as TCRdb has none. Germline values: CDR1 GITISATS, CDR2 ISYDGTV (reference sequence). The CDR3 sequence is 17 residues long.

Only a few counts were recorded for this clone. TCRdb's listed protein matches a much larger clone and diverges from this DNA's translation at residue 8, likely through a read error; the protein shown comes from the DNA. V usage is TRGV4 and J usage is TRGJP1. The J gene, left out of TCRdb, was set here by checking the DNA against germline. There are 17 residues in the CDR3. V was clipped by 3 bases and J by 0 bases; unmatched bases: 10. CDR1 is EGSTGY, CDR2 YDSYTSSV, per germline. The CDR3 DNA is TGTGCCACCTGGGATTACTCTAACTATACCACTGGTTGGTTCAAGATATTT. Amino acid sequence: CATWDYSNYTTGWFKIF.

A remark on this clone: A far larger clone is only one base removed, so a read error is likely. At the DNA level, this CDR3 is encoded by other sequences in the same sample as well. The V gene is TRGV9; the J gene was not called. CDR3 length: 20 residues. Germline loops: CDR1 GITISATS, CDR2 ISYDGTV (reference sequence). For the CDR3, the DNA is TGTGCCTTGTGGGAGGTGTCTCAAGTTGGTAGAGAGTTGGGCAAAAAAATCAAGGTGTTT. This sequence encodes CALWEVSQVGRELGKKIKVF.

This clone has a count of ten or more. The J gene is TRGJP, the V gene TRGV9. TCRdb gives no J gene; it was assigned here by matching the DNA to germline. Germline V CDR1 and CDR2: GITISATS, ISYDGTV (reference sequence). The CDR3 loop spans 15 amino acids. The V gene end was trimmed by 3 bases and the J gene end by 12 bases; junction bases not matched to a gene: 8. CDR3 in DNA: TGTGCCTTGTGGGAGCTCGGGAGGGGCAAAAAAATCAAGGTATTT. Translated: CALWELGRGKKIKVF.

This clone came up many times. A far bigger clonotype differs at one base, so this is likely a read error. Other DNA sequences from this sample encode an identical CDR3 as well. This sequence joins TRGV9 and TRGJP. Matching the DNA to germline supplied the J gene, which TCRdb does not give. The CDR3 covers 17 residues. The germline gives CDR1 GITISATS, CDR2 ISYDGTV (reference sequence). CDR3 residues: CALWEVNKELGKKIKVF. CDR3 nucleotide sequence: TGTGCCTTGTGGGAGGTGAATAAAGAGTTAGGCAAAAAAATCAAGGTATTT.

This clone is labeled as medium-sized. The CDR3 bases are TGTGCCTTGTGGGACCCGAATTATTATAAGAAACTCTTT. Translating gives CALWDPNYYKKLF. J is TRGJ1 or TRGJ2 and V is TRGV9. The V segment lost 4 bases and the J segment 0 bases; nucleotides outside the gene matches: 3. The CDR3 is 13 amino acids. Looked up from germline, CDR1 is GITISATS and CDR2 is ISYDGTV (reference sequence).

As regards this clone: This likely stems from a read error, as it lies one base from a far larger clone. This sample also contains other DNA sequences that code for the same CDR3. The J gene has no call, while the V gene is TRGV3. CDR3 length: 18 amino acids. In germline, CDR1 is VTNTFY, CDR2 YDVSTARD (reference sequence). As DNA, the CDR3 is TGTGCCACCTGGGACAGGCCATTAGGCCCCTGGAGTGATTGGATAAAGACGTTT. It codes for CATWDRPLGPWSDWIKTF.

This clone was detected a few times. The protein recorded in TCRdb matches a much larger clone and deviates from this DNA's translation at residue 13, suggesting a read error; the protein here is obtained by translating the DNA. V is TRGV3 and J is TRGJP. The J gene was missing in TCRdb and was found by matching the end of the DNA to germline. The CDR3 contains 18 residues. Germline V lookup: CDR1 VTNTFY, CDR2 YDVSTARD (reference sequence). The CDR3 loop is CATWDVSTQELGEKIKVF. CDR3 nucleotides: TGTGCCACCTGGGACGTGTCAACGCAAGAGTTGGGCGAAAAAATCAAGGTATTT.

This clone showed up just a few times. It is likely a read error: a sequence one base away is far more abundant. This sample includes further DNA sequences coding for the same CDR3. The chain couples TRGV9 to TRGJP. TCRdb lists no J gene, so it was determined here by aligning the DNA to germline. The CDR3 totals 17 residues. Looked up from germline, CDR1 is GITISATS and CDR2 is ISYDGTV (reference sequence). Here the CDR3 DNA reads TGTGCCTTATGGGAGGTGAAGGCCAAGTTGGGCAAAAAAATCAAGGTATTT. It translates to CALWEVKAKLGKKIKVF.

With regard to this clone: It differs at one base from a far larger clone, so likely a read error. Additional DNA sequences in this sample encode the identical CDR3. This chain joins TRGV9 and TRGJP. TCRdb lists no J gene, so it was determined here by aligning the DNA to germline. V dropped 3 bases and J dropped 3; count of bases not matched to a gene: 11. CDR1 GITISATS and CDR2 ISYDGTV come from the germline V gene (reference sequence). This CDR3 comprises 19 residues. CDR3 coding DNA: TGTGCCTTGTGGGAGCAAACGAACCAGCAAGAGTTGGGCAAAAAAATCAAGGTATTT. The encoded protein is CALWEQTNQQELGKKIKVF.

At least ten counts were recorded for this clone. For this DNA, TCRdb reports the protein of a much larger clone, which diverges at residue 11, most likely from a read error; the protein presented here is translated directly from the DNA. This chain's CDR3 is CALWVRPFYKELF. CDR3 sequence (DNA): TGTGCCTTGTGGGTGCGGCCTTTTTATAAGGAACTCTTT. The V call is TRGV9, the J call TRGJ1 or TRGJ2. The germline gives CDR1 GITISATS, CDR2 ISYDGTV (reference sequence). This CDR3 has 13 amino acids.

This clone was counted at least ten times. This DNA's translation differs at residue 6 from TCRdb's protein, which comes from a much larger clone; a read error is likely, and the protein shown is translated from the DNA. V is TRGV9 and J is TRGJP. The J gene comes from matching the DNA to germline here; TCRdb lacks it. V gave up 2 bases and J gave up 8 bases; unmatched junction bases: 18. This CDR3 has 20 amino acids. Per the germline V gene, CDR1 is GITISATS and CDR2 is ISYDGTV (reference sequence). Here the CDR3 DNA reads TGTGCCTTGTGGGAGGAGGAGCAATGGGGCAAAAAGTTGGGCAAAAAAATCAAGGTATTT. Its protein is CALWEEEQWGKKLGKKIKVF.

This clone was seen at least ten times. This probably arose from a read error, given a far larger clone one base away. This CDR3 is also generated by other DNA sequences in the sample. V gene TRGV9 combines with J gene TRGJ1 or TRGJ2. Unmatched junction bases numbered 13, after V lost 1 base and J lost 7 bases. Germline CDR1 GITISATS, CDR2 ISYDGTV (reference sequence). This CDR3 comprises 15 residues. CDR3 sequence reads: CALWEVGLLDYKKLF. The CDR3 DNA is TGTGCCTTGTGGGAGGTAGGATTATTGGACTATAAGAAACTCTTT.

This clone showed up many times. The protein TCRdb gives is from a much larger clone and does not agree with this DNA's translation at residue 8, likely a read error; the protein shown here comes from the DNA. The rearrangement links TRGV4 to TRGJ1 or TRGJ2. TCRdb gives no J gene; it was assigned here by matching the DNA to germline. The CDR3 is made up of 12 amino acids. CDR1 and CDR2 (germline): EGSTGY, YDSYTSSV. The CDR3 DNA is TGTGCCACCTGGCCGAATTATGATAAGAAACTCTTT. It yields the protein CATWPNYDKKLF.

A remark on this clone: Only one base separates this from a far larger clonotype, so it likely reflects a read error. Within the sample, other DNA sequences also encode this same CDR3. CDR3 loop: CATWDRRIIKNRLDSLWSDWIKTF. The CDR3 bases are TGTGCCACCTGGGACAGAAGGATTATTAAGAATCGGCTAGACTCCCTTTGGAGTGATTGGATCAAGACGTTT. This chain connects TRGV8 to TRGJP2. Here the J gene was assigned by germline matching of the DNA, as TCRdb has none. V lost 4 bases to trimming and J lost 5 bases; unmatched junction nucleotides: 37. The CDR3 consists of 24 residues. CDR1 is VENAVY and CDR2 is YDSYNSRV in the germline V gene.

This clone has only a few counts. This likely came from a read error, as a far larger clone is one base away. In the same sample, other DNA sequences code for this CDR3. No call exists for the J gene, whereas the V gene is TRGV9. Looked up from germline, CDR1 is GITISATS and CDR2 is ISYDGTV (reference sequence). The CDR3 runs to 13 residues. Here the CDR3 reads CALWEVPIRKKLF. The CDR3 DNA reads TGTGCCTTGTGGGAGGTGCCTATAAGGAAGAAACTGTTT.

This clone was observed many times. For this DNA, TCRdb reports the protein of a much larger clone, which diverges at residue 7, most likely from a read error; the protein presented here is translated directly from the DNA. The chain has TRGV9 and TRGJP. The J gene is not listed in TCRdb, so it was assigned here from a DNA match to germline. V lost 0 bases and J lost 8; bases outside the gene matches: 16. CDR3 length: 20 residues. The germline CDR1 and CDR2 sequences are GITISATS and ISYDGTV (reference sequence). This CDR3 is CALWEVKQWGKKLGKKIKVF. The CDR3 DNA reads TGTGCCTTGTGGGAGGTGAAGCAATGGGGCAAAAAGTTGGGCAAAAAAATCAAGGTATTT.

For this clone: The protein recorded in TCRdb matches a much larger clone and deviates from this DNA's translation at residue 7, suggesting a read error; the protein here is obtained by translating the DNA. The chain is built from TRGV9 and TRGJP. The J gene, missing from TCRdb, was assigned here through DNA to germline matching. The J segment lost 6 bases and the V segment lost 0 bases, leaving 8 bases of the junction unmatched. The germline V gene has CDR1 GITISATS and CDR2 ISYDGTV (reference sequence). The CDR3 length is 18 residues. Written as DNA, the CDR3 is TGTGCCTTGTGGGAGGTGTATTCGGGAGAGTTGGGCAAAAAAATCAAGGTATTT. It translates to CALWEVYSGELGKKIKVF.

This clone was observed many times. A far larger clone is off by one base, so a read error is likely. Other DNA sequences within the sample encode an identical CDR3. The chain uses TRGV9 and TRGJP. The CDR3 is 19 amino acids. Germline V CDR1 and CDR2: GITISATS, ISYDGTV (reference sequence). The CDR3 DNA reads TGTGCCTTGTGGGAGGTGGAATTCTCGCAAGAGTTGGGCAAAAAAATCAAGGTGTTT. Its translation is CALWEVEFSQELGKKIKVF.

About this clone: The mismatch at residue 10 between this DNA's translation and the TCRdb protein of a much larger clone likely reflects a read error; the protein shown is translated from the DNA. The chain uses TRGV3 and TRGJ1 or TRGJ2. The CDR3 runs to 13 residues. CDR1 is VTNTFY and CDR2 is YDVSTARD in the germline V gene (reference sequence). CDR3: CATWDKYYYRKLF. The CDR3 region has the DNA TGTGCCACCTGGGACAAATATTATTATAGGAAACTCTTT.

This clone was counted only a few times. The protein recorded in TCRdb matches a much larger clone and deviates from this DNA's translation at residue 5, suggesting a read error; the protein here is obtained by translating the DNA. This chain uses TRGV3 with TRGJ1 or TRGJ2. TCRdb records no J gene; here it was assigned by comparing the DNA to germline. Per the germline V gene, CDR1 is VTNTFY and CDR2 is YDVSTARD (reference sequence). The V gene end was trimmed by 5 bases and the J gene end by 3 bases; junction bases not matched to a gene: 7. The CDR3 runs to 13 residues. This CDR3 is CATWGALYYKKLF. As DNA, the CDR3 is TGTGCCACCTGGGGCGCGCTTTATTATAAGAAACTCTTT.

This clone occurred once. The J gene was recorded as TRGJ1 or TRGJ2; no V gene was called. This CDR3 has 10 amino acids. The CDR3 DNA sequence: TGTGCTGGTAATTATTATAAGAAACTCTTT. Translation gives CAGNYYKKLF.

In its sample, this clone was seen a few times. A far bigger clonotype differs at one base, so this is likely a read error. Other DNA sequences from this sample encode an identical CDR3 as well. The chain links TRGV9 to TRGJP. The J gene, left out of TCRdb, was set here by checking the DNA against germline. Per the germline V gene, CDR1 is GITISATS and CDR2 is ISYDGTV (reference sequence). The CDR3 length is 17 residues. CDR3: CALWEAPSQLGKKIKVF. The CDR3 DNA follows: TGTGCCTTGTGGGAGGCGCCTTCCCAGTTGGGCAAAAAGATCAAGGTATTT.

In its sample, this clone is medium-sized. The rearrangement uses TRGV4 and TRGJ1 or TRGJ2. The CDR3 length is 13 residues. Germline trimming cut 1 base from V and 4 bases from J; bases unmatched to any gene: 4. In germline, CDR1 is EGSTGY, CDR2 YDSYTSSV. CDR3 nucleotide sequence: TGTGCCACCTGGGATGGATCCTATTATAAGAAACTCTTT. The encoded protein is CATWDGSYYKKLF.

This clone was observed a few times. The amino acid sequence in TCRdb belongs to a much larger clone and departs from this DNA's translation at residue 6, likely a sequencing read error; the sequence shown is translated from the DNA. V and J are TRGV9 and TRGJ1 or TRGJ2. The J gene, not given by TCRdb, was assigned here from a germline match of the nucleotide sequence. Trimming removed 5 bases from V and 8 bases from J; junction bases left unmatched: 6. CDR3 length: 11 amino acids. The germline CDR1 and CDR2 sequences are GITISATS and ISYDGTV (reference sequence). CDR3 nucleotide sequence: TGTGCCTTGTGGGTCAGAGATAAGAAACTCTTT. Protein product: CALWVRDKKLF.

This clone showed up just a few times. The protein TCRdb lists belongs to a much larger clone and differs from this DNA's translation at residue 16, which points to a read error; the protein shown is made from the DNA. The V gene call is TRGV9, and the J gene call is absent. This CDR3 spans 18 amino acids. CDR1 is GITISATS, CDR2 ISYDGTV, per germline (reference sequence). CDR3 loop: CALWEPRHGELGKKIEVF. The CDR3 region has the DNA TGTGCCTTGTGGGAGCCCCGCCATGGAGAGTTGGGCAAAAAAATCGAGGTATTT.

This clone was detected many times. The chain is built from TRGV2 and TRGJP2. Germline loops: CDR1 EGSNGY, CDR2 YDSYNSKV. The CDR3 runs 15 residues. V lost 0 bases, J lost 3 bases, and 4 bases stayed unmatched. DNA of the CDR3: TGTGCCACCTGGGACGGGACCTGTAGTGATTGGATCAAGACGTTT. Amino acid sequence: CATWDGTCSDWIKTF.